This T cell receptor beta chain was documented in a study of blood T cell repertoires in COVID-19. With V trimmed by 7 bases and J by 4 bases, 21 bases remained unmatched. The CDR3 consists of 19 residues. Germline V lookup: CDR1 SNHLY, CDR2 FYNNEI. TCRdb keeps only in-frame clones here, not all; method: immunoSEQ multiplex PCR. The sample lists 230,000 or so clones; roughly 88% were seen once. The sequence was obtained from a woman between 40 and 55 years old who had recovered from COVID-19. The J gene is TRBJ1-5, the V gene TRBV2, with 8 positions matching TRBD1. Sequencing was performed on peripheral blood. The CDR3, as DNA: TGTGCCAGCACCCTAGAGGAGGAGTTGACAGGGGCGGGGAATCAGCCCCAGCATTTT. Encoded protein: CASTLEEELTGAGNQPQHF. Complete variable domain (other parts from reference TRBV2 and TRBJ1-5): EPEVTQTPSHQVTQMGQEVILRCVPISNHLYFYWYRQILGQKVEFLVSFYNNEISEKSEIFDDQFSVERPDGSNFTLKIRSTKLEDSAMYFCASTLEEELTGAGNQPQHFGDGTRLSIL.